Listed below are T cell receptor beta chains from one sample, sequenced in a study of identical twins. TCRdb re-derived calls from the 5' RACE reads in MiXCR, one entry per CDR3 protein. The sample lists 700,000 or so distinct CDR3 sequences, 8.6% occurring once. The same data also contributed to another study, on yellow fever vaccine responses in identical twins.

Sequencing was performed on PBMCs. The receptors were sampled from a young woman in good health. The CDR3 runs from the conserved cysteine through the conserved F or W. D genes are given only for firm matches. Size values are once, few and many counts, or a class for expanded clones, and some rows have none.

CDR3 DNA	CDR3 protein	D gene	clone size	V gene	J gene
TGCAGTGCTAGAGATAAGGGAGGAGGGGCCATCTATGGCTACACCTTC	CSARDKGGGAIYGYTF	.	few	TRBV20-1	TRBJ1-2
TGTGCCAGCAGCCCGAGGTCCCTAGCGGGAGGGCCCACTTGGAATGAGCAGTTCTTC	CASSPRSLAGGPTWNEQFF	TRBD2	many	TRBV11-1	TRBJ2-1
TGTGCCAGCAGCCGAGGCGGCCGGGACAGGCCGACCTATGGCTACACCTTC	CASSRGGRDRPTYGYTF	TRBD1	few	TRBV7-2	TRBJ1-2
TGTGCCAGCAGCTTAGCTGTGGGGACAGGGACCGATCAGCCCCAGCATTTT	CASSLAVGTGTDQPQHF	TRBD1	many	TRBV7-8	TRBJ1-5
TGTGCCAGCAGCTCTGAGGGGGCGCGGGCTATAGAGACCCAGTACTTC	CASSSEGARAIETQYF	TRBD1	.	TRBV7-8	TRBJ2-5
TGTGCCACCAGCAGAACCGCTACTGAAGCTTTCTTT	CATSRTATEAFF	.	.	TRBV15	TRBJ1-1
TGTGCCAGCAGTCAGAGCGGGGGAGGGACAGATACGCAGTATTTT	CASSQSGGGTDTQYF	TRBD2	.	TRBV6-4	TRBJ2-3
TGTGCCAGCAGTTTAGTAGGGGGGACTAGTCAGTTCTTC	CASSLVGGTSQFF	TRBD2	few	TRBV12-3/TRBV12-4	TRBJ2-1
TGCGCCAGCAGCTTGGACCCCGTGGGACAGTCCAGGATAGAGACCCAGTACTTC	CASSLDPVGQSRIETQYF	TRBD1	few	TRBV5-1	TRBJ2-5
TGTGCCAGCAGGAGGGGGACAGGGAGGTCTGGGGCCAACGTCCTGACTTTC	CASRRGTGRSGANVLTF	TRBD1	.	TRBV2	TRBJ2-6
TGTGCCAGCAGCTTCCAACAGGGAGTCTCCTACGAGCAGTACTTC	CASSFQQGVSYEQYF	.	many	TRBV7-2	TRBJ2-7
TGTGCCAGCAGTTCGGACCTCAATGAGCAGTTCTTC	CASSSDLNEQFF	.	many	TRBV12-3/TRBV12-4	TRBJ2-1
TGTGCCAGCAGCCCTCCGGGACTAGCTGGCAATGAGCAGTTCTTC	CASSPPGLAGNEQFF	TRBD2	few	TRBV3-1	TRBJ2-1
TGTGCCAGCAGTTCCCCAGGGACCCAGCATTTT	CASSSPGTQHF	.	many	TRBV12-3/TRBV12-4	TRBJ1-5
TGCGCCAGCAGCTTGCCCCCGGCAGTTAGTCTGTTCTTC	CASSLPPAVSLFF	.	.	TRBV5-1	TRBJ2-1
TGCAGTGCTGAGGGTAGTAACTATGGCTACACCTTC	CSAEGSNYGYTF	.	.	TRBV20-1	TRBJ1-2
TGTGCCACCAGCAGAAGGGACAAGAACACTGAAGCTTTCTTT	CATSRRDKNTEAFF	.	few	TRBV15	TRBJ1-1
TGTGCCTCCGTGGGGTCCACAGATACGCAGTATTTT	CASVGSTDTQYF	.	.	TRBV7-6	TRBJ2-3
TGTGCCAGCAGTCTGTCTAGCACCCGCAACGAGCAGTTCTTC	CASSLSSTRNEQFF	.	.	TRBV7-9	TRBJ2-1
TGTGCCAGCAGTGAATCGGGACAGGGGGCTCCCGGGGAGCTGTTTTTT	CASSESGQGAPGELFF	TRBD1	many	TRBV6-4	TRBJ2-2
TGTGCCAGCAGTTTCTCGCAGATTAATTCACCCCTCCACTTT	CASSFSQINSPLHF	.	.	TRBV27	TRBJ1-6
TGCGCCAGCAGCCAAGGACAGACTTCGGCAGATACGCAGTATTTT	CASSQGQTSADTQYF	.	few	TRBV4-3	TRBJ2-3
TGCAGTGCTAGAGTCGGGCCGATGATACAAGAGACCCAGTACTTC	CSARVGPMIQETQYF	.	.	TRBV20-1	TRBJ2-5
TGTGCCATGAGCCCCGGGCAGTCCTACGAGCAGTACTTC	CAMSPGQSYEQYF	.	.	TRBV5-3	TRBJ2-7
TGCAGTGCTAGAGCCGGCGGCGGGAGGAGGACAGATACGCAGTATTTT	CSARAGGGRRTDTQYF	TRBD2	.	TRBV20-1	TRBJ2-3
TGTGCCAGCAGTAGGGGTCAGGGAGTTAATCAGCCCCAGCATTTT	CASSRGQGVNQPQHF	.	few	TRBV25-1	TRBJ1-5
TGTGCCAGCAGCTTGGCGTCAGGGACTCAGCCCCAGCATTTT	CASSLASGTQPQHF	.	few	TRBV5-6	TRBJ1-5
TGTGCCAGCAGTGAAACGGGGAGGCACATTCAGTACTTC	CASSETGRHIQYF	.	once	TRBV6-1	TRBJ2-4
TGTGCCACCAGCGCTCACGGGACGGAGAATGAAAAACTGTTTTTT	CATSAHGTENEKLFF	.	many	TRBV15	TRBJ1-4
TGTGCCAGCAGGGCTAGCGGGGAAACAGATACGCAGTATTTT	CASRASGETDTQYF	TRBD2	.	TRBV7-8	TRBJ2-3
TGTGCCAGCAGCCAAGTCGGAGGGGGGGTAACTGAAGCTTTCTTT	CASSQVGGGVTEAFF	.	.	TRBV3-1	TRBJ1-1